What follows is one T cell receptor beta chain and its context. Its antigen remains unidentified. This entry is derived from a study of graft-versus-host responses after intestinal transplantation. This CDR3 comprises 16 residues. V shed 4 bases and J 5 bases; nucleotides not matched to a gene: 10. Germline lookup yields CDR1 SGHRS and CDR2 YFSETQ. Clones were sequenced by immunoSEQ multiplex PCR, and TCRdb holds only the in-frame ones, with some missing. The table records around 96,000 clones, more than 85% of them present only once. The chain employs TRBV5-1 and TRBJ2-2, with 8 bases aligning to TRBD2. Sequencing used unstimulated CD4+ T cells sorted from spleen or lymph node cells, obtained before intestinal transplant. The TCR sequence derives from a human donor who received an intestinal transplant. The CDR3 is CASSIPSGGHTGELFF. The CDR3 DNA reads as TGCGCCAGCAGCATTCCGAGCGGGGGACATACCGGGGAGCTGTTTTTT.